The text below deals with one T cell receptor beta chain. These data come from a study of blood T cell repertoires in COVID-19. Study-level information: Specimens from acute and convalescent COVID-19 originated in the United States, Italy and Spain. The analysed material was cDNA or gDNA that came from T cells, B-cell-depleted T cells, or PBMCs.

Authors' analysis steps: By means of reference gene primer amplification, nucleated cell counts were estimated. The table came from immunoSEQ multiplex PCR; TCRdb's copy has only in-frame clones and leaves some out. That table supplies the V and J calls and clone size; D and trimming were determined from the DNA. The sample holds around 59,000 clones, around 85% seen once. This TCR was recovered from a human donor in a cohort sampled during active COVID-19. The source material was peripheral blood.

The CDR3 reads CASSERGGAYEQYF. CDR3 coding DNA: TGTGCCAGCAGCGAACGAGGGGGAGCCTACGAGCAGTACTTC. The chain is built from TRBV6-2 or TRBV6-3 and TRBJ2-7, with a possible D match to TRBD1 (6 bases). This CDR3 comprises 14 residues. Germline V gives CDR1 MNHEY, CDR2 SVGEGT. Trimming cost V 6 bases and J 2 bases, with 14 bases left between them.